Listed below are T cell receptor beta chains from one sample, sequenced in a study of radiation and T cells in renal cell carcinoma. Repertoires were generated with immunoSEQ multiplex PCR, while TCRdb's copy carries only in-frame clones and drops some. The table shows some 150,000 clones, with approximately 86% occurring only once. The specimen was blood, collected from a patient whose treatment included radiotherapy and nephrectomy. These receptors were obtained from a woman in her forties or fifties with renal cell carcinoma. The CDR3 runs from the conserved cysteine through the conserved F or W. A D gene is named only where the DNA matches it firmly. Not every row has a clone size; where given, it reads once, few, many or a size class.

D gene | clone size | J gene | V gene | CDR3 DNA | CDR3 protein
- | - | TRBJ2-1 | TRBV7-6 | TGTGCCAGCAGCGTACCCTACAATGAGCAGTTCTTC | CASSVPYNEQFF
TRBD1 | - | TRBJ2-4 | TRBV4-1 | TGCGCCAGCAGCCAAGATAGGGACAGCTCAAAAAACATTCAGTACTTC | CASSQDRDSSKNIQYF
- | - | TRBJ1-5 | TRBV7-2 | TGTGCCAGCAGCTTAGGCAGTCGATCTAATCAGCCCCAGCATTTT | CASSLGSRSNQPQHF
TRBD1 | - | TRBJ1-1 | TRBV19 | TGTGCCAGTAGTACCACGAGACAGGGAGGGACTGAAGCTTTCTTT | CASSTTRQGGTEAFF
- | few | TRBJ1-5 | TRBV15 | TGTGCCACCAGCAGAGATCCTAGGTCGGATCAGCCCCAGCATTTT | CATSRDPRSDQPQHF
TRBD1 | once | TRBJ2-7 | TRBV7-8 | TGTGCCAGCAGCCCCGAGGGACAGGGGGGCGAGCAGTACTTC | CASSPEGQGGEQYF
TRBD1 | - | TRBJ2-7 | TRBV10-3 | TGTGCCACCCGGGACAGCGCCTACGAGCAGTACTTC | CATRDSAYEQYF
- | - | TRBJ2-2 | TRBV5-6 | TGTGCCAGCAGTCGCAGATGGACTAACACCGGGGAGCTGTTTTTT | CASSRRWTNTGELFF
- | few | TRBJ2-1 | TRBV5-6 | TGTGCCAGCAGACTCGTCGAGGACTACAATGAGCAGTTCTTC | CASRLVEDYNEQFF
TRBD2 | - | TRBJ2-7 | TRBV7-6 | TGTGCCAGCAGCTTAGTGACTAGCGATACCTACGAGCAGTACTTC | CASSLVTSDTYEQYF
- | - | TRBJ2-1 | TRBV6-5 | TGTGCCAGCAGCGTCCTTAATGAGCAGTTCTTC | CASSVLNEQFF
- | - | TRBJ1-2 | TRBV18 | TGTGCCAGCTCACCACCTCGGACAGAAAACTATGGCTACACCTTC | CASSPPRTENYGYTF
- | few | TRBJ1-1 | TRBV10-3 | TGTGCCATCAGTGATGGGTCCACTGAAGCTTTCTTT | CAISDGSTEAFF
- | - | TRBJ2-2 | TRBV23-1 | TGCGCCAGCGCGCCTTCAGGGGGGGCGGACACCGGGGAGCTGTTTTTT | CASAPSGGADTGELFF
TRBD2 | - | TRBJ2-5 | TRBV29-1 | TGCAGCGTTAACGGACTAGCAGCGCGGGAGACCCAGTACTTC | CSVNGLAARETQYF
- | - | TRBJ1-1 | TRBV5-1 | TGCGCCAGCAGCTTCACAACCCCCTCCATGAACACTGAAGCTTTCTTT | CASSFTTPSMNTEAFF
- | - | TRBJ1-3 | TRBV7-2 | TGTGCCAGCAGGCTGACAGACGGAAACACCATATATTTT | CASRLTDGNTIYF
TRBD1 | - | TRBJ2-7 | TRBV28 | TGTGCCAGCCAAACAGGGGGCCACGAGCAGTACTTC | CASQTGGHEQYF
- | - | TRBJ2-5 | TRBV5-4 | TGTGCCAGCAGCTTGGAACAGGGCAGGGAGACCCAGTACTTC | CASSLEQGRETQYF
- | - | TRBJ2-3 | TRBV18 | TGTGCCAGCTCACCCGGAACAGATACGCAGTATTTT | CASSPGTDTQYF
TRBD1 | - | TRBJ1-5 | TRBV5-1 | TGCGCCAGCAGCTTGGGAGACAGGGAAGAACCCCAGCATTTT | CASSLGDREEPQHF
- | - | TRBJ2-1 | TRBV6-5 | TGTGCCAGCAGTCTTCAGGGGTCGTACAATGAGCAGTTCTTC | CASSLQGSYNEQFF
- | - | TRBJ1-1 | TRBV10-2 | TGCGCCAGCAGACAGGCAACTGAAGCTTTCTTT | CASRQATEAFF
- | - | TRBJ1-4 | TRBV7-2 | TGTGCCAGCAGCCGACAGTTTAATGAAAAACTGTTTTTT | CASSRQFNEKLFF